The entry below describes one TCR beta chain. Antigen unknown. The data were taken from a study of tumor-infiltrating lymphocytes in primary liver carcinoma. As for the study in general: These were node-negative, non-metastatic T1-T3 tumors of roughly 4.2 to 10 cm. Whole-study results and caveats: Tumor tissue displayed a significantly greater top-250-clone fraction than blood (p = 0.039).

With 500 ng total RNA as template and a constant-region primer, TCR beta cDNA was made. Slightly modified ARM-PCR served as the procedure for the TCR beta libraries. These libraries came from three rounds of nested multiplex PCR. PCR rounds one and two used TRBV1-TRBV30 forward primers with a C-beta reverse primer for around 11 cycles each. TCRdb re-derived calls from the multiplex PCR reads in MiXCR, one entry per CDR3 protein. This sample has 300,000 to 350,000 distinct CDR3 sequences, with 65% found just once. Unmatched junction bases numbered 12, after V lost 9 bases and J lost 15 bases. The length of the CDR3 is 11 residues. In germline, CDR1 is SGHRS, CDR2 YFSETQ. Germline DNA was extracted too, while blood RNA derived from unsorted whole blood. Patients had chronic HBV infection and were treatment-naive.

This sequence joins TRBV5-1 and TRBJ2-1; 7 positions match TRBD1. Sequenced material: peripheral blood. The receptor was isolated from a man aged 35 to 55 with primary liver carcinoma and hepatitis B virus infection. CDR3 amino acids: CANRQNRGPFF. CDR3 DNA sequence: TGCGCCAACAGACAGAACAGGGGTCCGTTCTTC.